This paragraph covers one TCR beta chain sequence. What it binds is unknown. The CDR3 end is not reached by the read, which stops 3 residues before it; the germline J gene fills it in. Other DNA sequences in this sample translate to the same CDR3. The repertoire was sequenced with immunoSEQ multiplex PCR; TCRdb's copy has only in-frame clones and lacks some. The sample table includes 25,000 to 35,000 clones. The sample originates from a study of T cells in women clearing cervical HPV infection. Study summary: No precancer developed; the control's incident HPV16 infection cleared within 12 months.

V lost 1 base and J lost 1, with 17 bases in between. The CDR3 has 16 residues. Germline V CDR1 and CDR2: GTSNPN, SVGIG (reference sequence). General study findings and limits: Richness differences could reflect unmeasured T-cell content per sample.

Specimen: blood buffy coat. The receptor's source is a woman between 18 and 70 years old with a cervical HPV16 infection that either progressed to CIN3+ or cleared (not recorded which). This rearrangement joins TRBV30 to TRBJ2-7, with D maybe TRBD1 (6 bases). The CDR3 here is CAWSARPGQSSYEQYF. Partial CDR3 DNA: TGTGCCTGGAGTGCCAGGCCGGGACAAAGTTCCTACGAG. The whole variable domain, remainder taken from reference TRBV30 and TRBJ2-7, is SQTIHQWPATLVQPVGSPLSLECTVEGTSNPNLYWYRQAAGRGLQLLFYSVGIGQISSEVPQNLSASRPQDRQFILSSKKLLLSDSGFYLCAWSARPGQSSYEQYFGPGTRLTVT.